Following are 23 T cell receptor beta chains from one sample sequenced in a study of CD8 T cells in Susac syndrome (dated by TCRdb to the late 2010s). The library was obtained by the immunoSEQ multiplex PCR assay. RNA was extracted with the RNeasy kit and 0.5 to 1 ug was reverse transcribed using random hexamers. The public reads were reanalyzed by TCRdb: fastp trimming at Q25, MiXCR alignment, in-frame beta chains only. Rows matching on CDR3 protein sequence are summarized as one entry with the most common DNA and genes. This sample has 95,000 to 150,000 distinct CDR3 sequences in its table, and 85% to 95% of those were observed once. The ten largest make up more than 0.25% of the sample. The sequenced material came from CD8+ T cells from PBMCs. Every receptor here comes from a human donor with Susac syndrome.

V gene TRBV11-2 combines with J gene TRBJ1-6, with D possibly TRBD1 on 6 matching bases. V dropped 2 bases and J dropped 4 bases, with 12 bases sitting between them. Germline loops: CDR1 SGHAT, CDR2 FQNNGV. This CDR3 comprises 16 residues. DNA for the CDR3: TGTGCCAGCAGCTTATTCCGGACAGAGTATAATTCACCCCTCCACTTT. Its translation is CASSLFRTEYNSPLHF. Full variable domain (rest looked up from reference TRBV11-2 and TRBJ1-6): EAGVAQSPRYKIIEKRQSVAFWCNPISGHATLYWYQQILGQGPKLLIQFQNNGVVDDSQLPKDRFSAERLKGVDSTLKIQPAKLEDSAVYLCASSLFRTEYNSPLHFGNGTRLTVT.

The rearrangement joins TRBV3-1 to TRBJ1-6, with D unresolved. This CDR3 comprises 12 residues. Germline V gene lookup returns CDR1 LGHDT and CDR2 YNNKEL (reference sequence). Trimming shortened V by 3 bases and J by 8 bases, and 5 bases separated the two germline ends. CDR3 amino acids: CASSHEDSPLHF. CDR3 sequence (DNA): TGTGCCAGCAGCCACGAAGATTCACCCCTCCACTTT.

V gene TRBV6-6 combines with J gene TRBJ2-5, with D perhaps matching TRBD1 (6 bases). V was cut by 2 bases and J by 3 bases, with 16 bases left in between. Germline CDR1 is MNHNY and CDR2 is SVGAGI (reference sequence). This CDR3 spans 16 amino acids. CDR3 residues: CASSYTGRFREETQYF. As DNA, the CDR3 is TGTGCCAGCAGTTACACAGGGCGTTTCAGGGAAGAGACCCAGTACTTC.

The V gene is TRBV9, the J gene TRBJ1-2; D not certain. The CDR3 has 14 residues. Trimming took off 3 bases at V and 1 base at J, with 10 bases between the two ends. Germline V CDR1 and CDR2: SGDLS, YYNGEE. The CDR3 DNA reads TGTGCCAGCAGCGACCGGACGGTTAACTATGGCTACACCTTC. This encodes CASSDRTVNYGYTF.

The chain employs TRBV9 and TRBJ2-3, with TRBD2 matching 7 bases. The junction had 3 bases not matched to a gene; V was cut back by 5 bases and J by 0 bases. Germline V gives CDR1 SGDLS, CDR2 YYNGEE. The CDR3 length is 14 residues. CDR3 amino acids: CASSRSGSTDTQYF. The CDR3 DNA is TGTGCCAGCAGTCGTAGCGGGAGCACAGATACGCAGTATTTT.

This chain joins TRBV4-1 and TRBJ2-7, with D possibly matching TRBD2 (6 bases). CDR1 MGHRA and CDR2 YSYEKL come from the germline V gene. The V gene lost 4 bases and the J gene lost 1 base, with 14 bases spanning the gap. CDR3 length: 15 amino acids. CDR3 DNA sequence: TGCGCCAGCAGCCCCCCGGGGGACCCATCCTACGAGCAGTACTTC. Translating gives CASSPPGDPSYEQYF.

The chain is built from TRBV7-9 and TRBJ2-7, with TRBD1 matching 7 bases. The CDR3 runs to 14 residues. Germline loops: CDR1 SEHNR, CDR2 FQNEAQ (reference sequence). With 4 bases clipped from V and 2 bases from J, the junction kept 5 bases outside the gene matches. CDR3 amino acids: CASSSRDSAYEQYF. CDR3 in DNA: TGTGCCAGCAGCTCTCGGGACAGTGCCTACGAGCAGTACTTC.

V usage is TRBV15 and J usage is TRBJ1-1, with a weak D call TRBD1 (6 bases). The germline gives CDR1 LNHNV, CDR2 YYDKDF (reference sequence). CDR3 size: 14 residues. The V end was cut by 9 bases, the J end by 2 bases, with 16 bases between. CDR3 nucleotides: TGTGCCACTGCGACAGGAGTCCTTAACACTGAAGCTTTCTTT. Translation gives CATATGVLNTEAFF. Full variable domain (missing parts from reference TRBV15 and TRBJ1-1): DAMVIQNPRYQVTQFGKPVTLSCSQTLNHNVMYWYQQKSSQAPKLLFHYYDKDFNNEADTPDNFQSRRPNTSFCFLDIRSPGLGDTAMYLCATATGVLNTEAFFGQGTRLTVV.

The V and J genes are TRBV5-4 and TRBJ2-2, with 9 bases that match TRBD1. From germline, CDR1 is SGHNT and CDR2 YYREEE (reference sequence). V shed 6 bases, J shed 3 bases, and the junction held 3 bases outside the gene matches. The CDR3 has 14 residues. The CDR3 DNA sequence: TGTGCCAGCACGGACAGGGGATACACCGGGGAGCTGTTTTTT. This translates into CASTDRGYTGELFF.

The J gene is TRBJ2-5, the V gene TRBV4-3; 11 bases match TRBD2. Looked up from germline, CDR1 is LGHNA and CDR2 is YSLEER. The CDR3 sequence is 17 residues long. V shed 0 bases and J 1 base; nucleotides not matched to a gene: 4. CDR3 protein: CASSQDGLAGGQETQYF. The CDR3 DNA reads as TGCGCCAGCAGCCAAGATGGACTAGCGGGCGGCCAAGAGACCCAGTACTTC.

This clonotype was counted once. The V gene is TRBV6-6, the J gene TRBJ2-7; perhaps TRBD1 as D (7 bases). Germline V lookup: CDR1 MNHNY, CDR2 SVGAGI (reference sequence). Between the trimmed V and J ends, which lost 6 bases and 3 bases, there was a span of 15 bases. The CDR3 has 14 amino acids. The CDR3 bases are TGTGCCAGCAGGCTCGACAGGGAGGTCTACGAGCAGTACTTC. Residues: CASRLDREVYEQYF.

The J gene is TRBJ1-2, the V gene TRBV4-1; 8 bases fit TRBD1. CDR1 MGHRA and CDR2 YSYEKL come from the germline V gene. There are 16 residues in the CDR3. J gave up 0 bases and V 1 base, and 4 bases lay outside the gene matches. CDR3 residues: CASSQVGTGTNYGYTF. In nucleotides, the CDR3 is TGCGCCAGCAGCCAAGTTGGGACAGGAACTAACTATGGCTACACCTTC.

This clonotype showed up just once. The chain links TRBV5-4 to TRBJ2-3; D remains unclear. The CDR3 has 14 amino acids. V was shortened by 1 base and J by 1 base, with 7 bases between the two germline ends. Looked up from germline, CDR1 is SGHNT and CDR2 is YYREEE (reference sequence). CDR3 amino acids: CASSLKLGTDTQYF. The CDR3 DNA is TGTGCCAGCAGCTTGAAACTCGGCACAGATACGCAGTATTTT.

This chain links TRBV12-3 or TRBV12-4 with TRBJ1-6; perhaps TRBD1 as D (6 bases). This CDR3 comprises 15 residues. Deletions cut 6 bases from V and 3 bases from J, with 12 bases between. The CDR3 here is CASSPGQSYNSPLHF. The CDR3 nucleotides read TGTGCCAGCAGCCCCGGACAGAGCTATAATTCACCCCTCCACTTT.

The rearrangement uses TRBV30 and TRBJ2-1; D gene ambiguous. The V gene's germline CDR1 is GTSNPN and CDR2 SVGIG (reference sequence). CDR3 length: 12 amino acids. The V gene lost 0 bases and the J gene lost 6 bases, with 6 bases spanning the gap. In nucleotides, the CDR3 is TGTGCCTGGAGTGTTCAGGTCAATGAGCAGTTCTTC. This encodes CAWSVQVNEQFF. Full variable domain (missing parts from reference TRBV30 and TRBJ2-1): SQTIHQWPATLVQPVGSPLSLECTVEGTSNPNLYWYRQAAGRGLQLLFYSVGIGQISSEVPQNLSASRPQDRQFILSSKKLLLSDSGFYLCAWSVQVNEQFFGPGTRLTVL.

The chain couples TRBV11-2 to TRBJ2-7; possibly TRBD1 for D (5 bases). Germline V gene data show CDR1 as SGHAT and CDR2 as FQNNGV. This CDR3 spans 13 amino acids. V lost 0 bases and J 5 bases, leaving 8 bases between the germline ends. CDR3: CASSLDGRDEQYF. The CDR3 DNA sequence: TGTGCCAGCAGCTTAGATGGCAGGGACGAGCAGTACTTC.

This sequence joins TRBV9 and TRBJ2-2; D might be TRBD1 (6 bases). The CDR3 covers 17 residues. Trimming removed 0 bases at V and 1 base at J, with 13 bases between. Germline V lookup: CDR1 SGDLS, CDR2 YYNGEE. DNA for the CDR3: TGTGCCAGCAGCGTAGCTAGGGACAAGGTGAACACCGGGGAGCTGTTTTTT. This codes for CASSVARDKVNTGELFF.

The chain couples TRBV29-1 to TRBJ1-5, with a weak D call TRBD1 (6 bases). CDR1 and CDR2 (germline): SQVTM, ANQGSEA. This CDR3 contains 13 residues. The ends were cut back, 7 bases at V and 5 bases at J, with 15 bases in the middle. The CDR3 is CSAASRGDQPQHF. For the CDR3, the DNA is TGCAGCGCCGCGAGCAGGGGAGATCAGCCCCAGCATTTT.

The chain links TRBV15 to TRBJ1-2, with TRBD1 matching 8 bases. The CDR3 has 19 residues. Germline V CDR1 and CDR2: LNHNV, YYDKDF (reference sequence). The V and J ends lost 3 bases and 0 bases, in that order; junction bases with no gene match: 15. The CDR3 loop reads CATSRHDRDRLGPNYGYTF. CDR3 coding DNA: TGTGCCACCAGCAGGCACGACCGGGACAGGCTGGGGCCTAACTATGGCTACACCTTC.

This chain uses TRBV12-3 or TRBV12-4 with TRBJ2-2, with a possible D match to TRBD2 (6 bases). Trimming removed 9 bases from V and 7 bases from J, with 18 bases in between. The CDR3 runs to 14 residues. The CDR3 sequence is CASGVGGQDGELFF. In nucleotides, the CDR3 is TGTGCCAGTGGGGTAGGAGGGCAAGACGGGGAGCTGTTTTTT.

A single count supports this clonotype. The V call is TRBV20-1, the J call TRBJ2-7; TRBD2 matches 10 bases. Germline V gene data show CDR1 as DFQATT and CDR2 as SNEGSKA (reference sequence). This CDR3 comprises 15 residues. Unmatched junction bases numbered 3, after V lost 0 bases and J lost 1 base. The DNA of the CDR3 is TGCAGTGCTAGAGATTTACTAGCGGGGTCCTACGAGCAGTACTTC. It codes for CSARDLLAGSYEQYF.

The chain combines TRBV15 with TRBJ2-1, with D possibly being TRBD2 (6 bases). CDR1 and CDR2 from the germline V gene are LNHNV and YYDKDF (reference sequence). The V end was cut by 0 bases, the J end by 2 bases, with 11 bases between. CDR3 size: 16 residues. As DNA, the CDR3 is TGTGCCACCAGCAGAGACCCGGGGGTCGCCTACAATGAGCAGTTCTTC. Translating gives CATSRDPGVAYNEQFF.

J is TRBJ1-5 and V is TRBV7-9; D not resolved. CDR1 is SEHNR, CDR2 FQNEAQ, per germline (reference sequence). V gave up 5 bases and J gave up 2 bases, with 10 bases separating them. CDR3 length equals 14 residues. DNA for the CDR3: TGTGCCAGCAGCAACACCCTGGGCAATCAGCCCCAGCATTTT. This codes for CASSNTLGNQPQHF.